Listed here is a single T cell receptor (beta chain). The data stem from a study of blood T cell repertoires in COVID-19. Study in general: Acute-phase and convalescent COVID-19 samples originated in the United States, Italy and Spain. PBMCs, B-cell-depleted T cells, or T cells were the source of the cDNA or gDNA that made up the material.

Original handling: Reference gene primer amplification yielded estimated nucleated cell counts. Sequenced by immunoSEQ multiplex PCR; TCRdb stores in-frame clones only, minus some. That table supplies the V and J calls and clone size; D and trimming were determined from the DNA. The sample carries about 38,000 clones, around 87% recorded once. CDR1 and CDR2 from the germline V gene are SGHVS and FQNEAQ. This CDR3 is built from 15 residues. V shed 2 bases and J shed 8 bases, with 13 bases lying between them. This chain uses TRBV7-8 with TRBJ1-6, with D tentatively TRBD1 (5 bases). The receptor comes from a man between 45 and 60 years old with active or convalescent COVID-19. Sequenced: peripheral blood. As DNA, the CDR3 is TGTGCCAGCAGCTTAATTTGGGGCCCGGATTCACCCCTCCACTTT. Translated, it gives CASSLIWGPDSPLHF.